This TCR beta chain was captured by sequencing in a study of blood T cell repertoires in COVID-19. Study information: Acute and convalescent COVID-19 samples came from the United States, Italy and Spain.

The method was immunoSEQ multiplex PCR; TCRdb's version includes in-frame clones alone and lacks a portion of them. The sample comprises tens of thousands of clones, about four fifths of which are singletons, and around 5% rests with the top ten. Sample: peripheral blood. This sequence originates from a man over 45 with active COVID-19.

The CDR3 reads CASKAGGSTDTQYF. CDR3 coding DNA: TGTGCCAGCAAAGCGGGGGGTAGCACAGATACGCAGTATTTT. This chain connects TRBV2 to TRBJ2-3, with 9 bases identical to TRBD2. The germline gives CDR1 SNHLY, CDR2 FYNNEI. This CDR3 has 14 amino acids. Losses at the gene ends were 7 bases for V and 0 bases for J; bases not matched to a gene: 2.